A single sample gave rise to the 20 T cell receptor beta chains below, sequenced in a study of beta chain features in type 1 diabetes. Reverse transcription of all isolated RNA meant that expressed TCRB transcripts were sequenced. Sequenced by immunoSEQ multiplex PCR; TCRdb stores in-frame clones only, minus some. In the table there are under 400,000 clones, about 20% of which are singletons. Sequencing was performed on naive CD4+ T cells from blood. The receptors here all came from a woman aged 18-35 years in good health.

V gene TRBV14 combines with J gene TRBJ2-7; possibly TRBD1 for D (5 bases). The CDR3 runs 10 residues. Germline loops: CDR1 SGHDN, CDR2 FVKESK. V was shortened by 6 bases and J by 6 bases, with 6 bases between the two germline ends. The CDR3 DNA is TGTGCCAGCAGTCAGGGCGAGCAGTACTTC. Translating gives CASSQGEQYF.

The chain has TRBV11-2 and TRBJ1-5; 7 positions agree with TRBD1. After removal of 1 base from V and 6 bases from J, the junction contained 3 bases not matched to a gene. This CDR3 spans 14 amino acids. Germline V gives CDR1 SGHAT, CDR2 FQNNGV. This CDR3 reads CASSLVGGGQPQHF. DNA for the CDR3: TGTGCCAGCAGCTTAGTAGGGGGCGGTCAGCCCCAGCATTTT.

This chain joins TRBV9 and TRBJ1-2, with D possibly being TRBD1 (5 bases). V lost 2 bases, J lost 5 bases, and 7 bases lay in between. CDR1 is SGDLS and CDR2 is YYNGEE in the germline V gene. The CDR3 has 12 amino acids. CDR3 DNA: TGTGCCAGCAGCGTGACAGATTATGGCTACACCTTC. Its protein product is CASSVTDYGYTF. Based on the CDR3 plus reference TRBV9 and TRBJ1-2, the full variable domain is DSGVTQTPKHLITATGQRVTLRCSPRSGDLSVYWYQQSLDQGLQFLIQYYNGEERAKGNILERFSAQQFPDLHSELNLSSLELGDSALYFCASSVTDYGYTFGSGTRLTVV.

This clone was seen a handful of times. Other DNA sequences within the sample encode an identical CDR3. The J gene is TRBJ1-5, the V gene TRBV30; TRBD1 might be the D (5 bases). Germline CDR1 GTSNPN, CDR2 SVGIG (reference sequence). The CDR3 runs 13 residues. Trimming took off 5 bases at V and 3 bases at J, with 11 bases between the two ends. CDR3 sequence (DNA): TGTGCCTGGTCAGGGCAGAACAATCAGCCCCAGCATTTT. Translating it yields CAWSGQNNQPQHF.

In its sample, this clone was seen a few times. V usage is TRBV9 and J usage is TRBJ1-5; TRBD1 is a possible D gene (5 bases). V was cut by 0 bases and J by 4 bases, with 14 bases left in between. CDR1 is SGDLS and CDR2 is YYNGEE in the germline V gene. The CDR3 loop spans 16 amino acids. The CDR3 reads CASSVDAGIGNQPQHF. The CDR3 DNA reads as TGTGCCAGCAGCGTAGATGCAGGGATTGGAAATCAGCCCCAGCATTTT.

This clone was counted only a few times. CDR3 loop: CASSLGGTGTFTGELFF. CDR3 DNA sequence: TGTGCCAGCAGCTTGGGGGGTACCGGGACATTCACCGGGGAGCTGTTTTTT. This chain links TRBV5-4 with TRBJ2-2; TRBD1 might be the D (6 bases). CDR1 is SGHNT, CDR2 YYREEE, per germline (reference sequence). The V and J ends lost 0 bases and 4 bases respectively, with 16 bases between them. The CDR3 runs 17 residues.

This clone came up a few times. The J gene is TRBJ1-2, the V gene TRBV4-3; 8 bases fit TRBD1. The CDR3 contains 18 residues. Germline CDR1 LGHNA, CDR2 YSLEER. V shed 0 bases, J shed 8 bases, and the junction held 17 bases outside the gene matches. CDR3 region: CASSQDRTRGLIMGGYTF. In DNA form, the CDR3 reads TGCGCCAGCAGCCAAGATCGTACCAGGGGGCTTATCATGGGGGGCTACACCTTC.

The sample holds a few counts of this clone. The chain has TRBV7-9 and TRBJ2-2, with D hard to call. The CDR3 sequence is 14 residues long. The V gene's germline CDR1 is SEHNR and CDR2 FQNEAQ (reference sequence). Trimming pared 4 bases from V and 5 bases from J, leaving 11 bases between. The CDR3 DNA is TGTGCCAGCAGCTCTAAGTCGCGGACCGGGGAGCTGTTTTTT. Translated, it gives CASSSKSRTGELFF.

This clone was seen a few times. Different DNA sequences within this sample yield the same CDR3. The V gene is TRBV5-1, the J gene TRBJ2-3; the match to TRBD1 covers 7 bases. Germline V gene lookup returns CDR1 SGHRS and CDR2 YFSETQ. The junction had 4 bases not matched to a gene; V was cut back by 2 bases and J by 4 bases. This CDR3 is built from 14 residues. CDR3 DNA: TGCGCCAGCAGCTTAGACAGGGCTCCAGATACGCAGTATTTT. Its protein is CASSLDRAPDTQYF.

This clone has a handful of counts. The CDR3 sequence: CASRGGTGGPEAFF. The DNA for the CDR3 is TGTGCCAGCAGGGGAGGGACAGGAGGGCCTGAAGCTTTCTTT. The chain has TRBV2 and TRBJ1-1; 8 bases agree with TRBD1. Unmatched junction bases numbered 9, after V lost 6 bases and J lost 6 bases. Germline V lookup: CDR1 SNHLY, CDR2 FYNNEI. The length of the CDR3 is 14 residues.

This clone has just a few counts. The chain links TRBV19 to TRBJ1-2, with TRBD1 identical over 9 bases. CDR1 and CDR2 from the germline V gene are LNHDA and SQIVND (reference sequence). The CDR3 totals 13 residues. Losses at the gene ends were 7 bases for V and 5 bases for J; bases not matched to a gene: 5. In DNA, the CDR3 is TGTGCCAGTATGGGGGGACAGGGATATGGCTACACCTTC. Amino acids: CASMGGQGYGYTF.

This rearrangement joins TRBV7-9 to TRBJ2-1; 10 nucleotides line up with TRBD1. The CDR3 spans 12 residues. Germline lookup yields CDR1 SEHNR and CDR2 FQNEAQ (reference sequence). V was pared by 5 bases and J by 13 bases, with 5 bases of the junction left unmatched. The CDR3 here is CASSPGDRGQFF. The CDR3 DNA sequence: TGTGCCAGCAGCCCTGGGGACAGGGGTCAGTTCTTC. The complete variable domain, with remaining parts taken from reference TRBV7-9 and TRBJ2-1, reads DTGVSQNPRHKITKRGQNVTFRCDPISEHNRLYWYRQTLGQGPEFLTYFQNEAQLEKSRLLSDRFSAERPKGSFSTLEIQRTEQGDSAMYLCASSPGDRGQFFGPGTRLTVL.

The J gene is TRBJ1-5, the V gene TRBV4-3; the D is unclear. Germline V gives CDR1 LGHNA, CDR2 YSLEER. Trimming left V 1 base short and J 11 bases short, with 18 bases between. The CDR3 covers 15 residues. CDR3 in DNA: TGCGCCAGCAGCCAAGGCAGGCCAGATCAATCAGCCCAGCATTTT. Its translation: CASSQGRPDQSAQHF.

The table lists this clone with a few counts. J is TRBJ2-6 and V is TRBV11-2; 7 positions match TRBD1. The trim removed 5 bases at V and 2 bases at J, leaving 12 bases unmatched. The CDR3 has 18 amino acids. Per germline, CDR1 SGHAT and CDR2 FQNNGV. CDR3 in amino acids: CASSPGVQGVAGANVLTF. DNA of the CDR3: TGTGCCAGCAGCCCAGGGGTTCAGGGGGTGGCTGGGGCCAACGTCCTGACTTTC.

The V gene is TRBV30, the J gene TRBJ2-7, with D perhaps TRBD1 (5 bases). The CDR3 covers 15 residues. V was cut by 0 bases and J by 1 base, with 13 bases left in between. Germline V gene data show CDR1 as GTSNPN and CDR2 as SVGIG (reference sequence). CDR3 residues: CAWSVSQGFSYEQYF. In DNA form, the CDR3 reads TGTGCCTGGAGTGTGTCGCAGGGATTTTCCTACGAGCAGTACTTC. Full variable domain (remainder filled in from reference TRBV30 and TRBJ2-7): SQTIHQWPATLVQPVGSPLSLECTVEGTSNPNLYWYRQAAGRGLQLLFYSVGIGQISSEVPQNLSASRPQDRQFILSSKKLLLSDSGFYLCAWSVSQGFSYEQYFGPGTRLTVT.

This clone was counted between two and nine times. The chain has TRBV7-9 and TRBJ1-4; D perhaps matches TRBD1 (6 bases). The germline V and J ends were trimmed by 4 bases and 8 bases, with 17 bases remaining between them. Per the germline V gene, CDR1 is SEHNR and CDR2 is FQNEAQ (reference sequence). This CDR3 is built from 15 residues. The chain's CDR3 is CASSSPRGHGEKLFF. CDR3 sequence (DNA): TGTGCCAGCAGCTCCCCCAGGGGCCATGGGGAAAAACTGTTTTTT.

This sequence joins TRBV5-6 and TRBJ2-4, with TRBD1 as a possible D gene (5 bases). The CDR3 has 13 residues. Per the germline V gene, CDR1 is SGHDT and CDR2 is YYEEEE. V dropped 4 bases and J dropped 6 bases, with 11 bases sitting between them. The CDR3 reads CASSTRDVNIQYF. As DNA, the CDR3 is TGTGCCAGCAGCACCAGGGATGTAAACATTCAGTACTTC.

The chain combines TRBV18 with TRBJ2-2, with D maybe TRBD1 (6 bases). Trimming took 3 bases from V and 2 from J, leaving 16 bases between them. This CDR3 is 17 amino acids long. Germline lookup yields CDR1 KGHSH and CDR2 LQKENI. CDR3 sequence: CASSPQGGIANTGELFF. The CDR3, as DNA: TGTGCCAGCTCACCTCAAGGGGGAATTGCTAACACCGGGGAGCTGTTTTTT. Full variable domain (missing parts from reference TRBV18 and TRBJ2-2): NAGVMQNPRHLVRRRGQEARLRCSPMKGHSHVYWYRQLPEEGLKFMVYLQKENIIDESGMPKERFSAEFPKEGPSILRIQQVVRGDSAAYFCASSPQGGIANTGELFFGEGSRLTVL.

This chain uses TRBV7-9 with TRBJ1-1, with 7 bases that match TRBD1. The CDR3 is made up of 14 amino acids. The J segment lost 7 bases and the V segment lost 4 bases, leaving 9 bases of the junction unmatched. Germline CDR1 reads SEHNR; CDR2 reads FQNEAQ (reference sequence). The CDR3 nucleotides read TGTGCCAGCAGCTCGGACAGGTGGATTGTTGAAGCTTTCTTT. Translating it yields CASSSDRWIVEAFF.

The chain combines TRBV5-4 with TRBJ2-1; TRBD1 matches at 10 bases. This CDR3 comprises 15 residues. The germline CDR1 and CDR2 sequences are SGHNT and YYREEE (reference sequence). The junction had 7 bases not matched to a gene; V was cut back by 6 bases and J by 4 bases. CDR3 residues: CASTARTGGYNEQFF. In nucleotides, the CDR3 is TGTGCCAGCACTGCCCGGACAGGGGGATACAATGAGCAGTTCTTC.